The TCR beta chain described here comes from a study of Ad26.COV2.S vaccination and SARS-CoV-2 variants. Across the study: Ad26.COV2.S was injected intramuscularly once or twice, 56 days apart. The study, taken as a whole, reports: While placebo recipients had lower spike-specific TCR breadth, vaccine recipients had more.

Losses at the gene ends were 3 bases for V and 4 bases for J; bases not matched to a gene: 8. Germline CDR1 and CDR2: SGHRS and YFSETQ. CDR3 length equals 16 residues. As regards this clone: The antigen remains unidentified.

Noted treatment: some 20 received Ad26.COV2.S at low or high dose, single or two shots; 5 received placebo; per-sample allocation not given. Samples were taken on day 63 after the first vaccine or placebo injection. Donation came from an adult in Boston who was aged 18-55 years. An Ad26 vector expressing Wuhan-strain SARS-CoV-2 spike served as the vaccine. TCRdb keeps only in-frame clones here, not all; method: immunoSEQ multiplex PCR. The data show some 450,000 clones, with about 90% seen just once and less than 4.5% held by the top ten. The origin of this receptor is a person aged 18-65 years who received the Ad26.COV2.S COVID-19 vaccine or a placebo. This sample comprised peripheral blood, obtained in a trial of Ad26.COV2.S vaccine versus placebo. This rearrangement joins TRBV5-1 to TRBJ2-3; TRBD2 agrees at 10 bases. The CDR3 nucleotides are TGCGCCAGCAGCTGGATACTAGCGGGAACGGCAGATACGCAGTATTTT. Translation: CASSWILAGTADTQYF.